Below, 26 T cell receptor beta chains from the same sample are listed, as sequenced in a study of blood T cell repertoires in COVID-19. TCRdb keeps only in-frame clones here, not all; method: immunoSEQ multiplex PCR. The data contain 30,000 to 35,000 clones, roughly 85% of them seen just once; the ten biggest clones take up roughly 15%. The sample consisted of peripheral blood. The receptors were sampled from a human donor with acute or convalescent COVID-19. The donor label of this sample is uncertain.

This chain joins TRBV7-2 and TRBJ2-1; a weak D match, TRBD2 (5 bases). The CDR3 spans 15 residues. Deletions cut 4 bases from V and 3 bases from J, with 13 bases between. CDR1 SGHTA and CDR2 FQGNSA come from the germline V gene. CDR3 in amino acids: CASSSAGLNYNEQFF. Here the CDR3 DNA reads TGTGCCAGCAGCTCGGCGGGTCTAAACTACAATGAGCAGTTCTTC.

This rearrangement joins TRBV7-8 to TRBJ1-1; D is unclear. The CDR3 contains 16 residues. The ends were cut back, 0 bases at V and 0 bases at J, with 11 bases in the middle. CDR1 is SGHVS, CDR2 FQNEAQ, per germline. CDR3 in DNA: TGTGCCAGCAGCTTAGCGGGAGGGAGGGTGAACACTGAAGCTTTCTTT. It is translated as CASSLAGGRVNTEAFF.

The J gene is TRBJ1-1, the V gene TRBV5-1, with D perhaps matching TRBD1 (6 bases). Germline-derived CDR1 and CDR2 are SGHRS and YFSETQ. The CDR3 contains 14 residues. The ends were cut back, 0 bases at V and 1 base at J, with 7 bases in the middle. The CDR3, as DNA: TGCGCCAGCAGCTTGGGACAGGCGAACACTGAAGCTTTCTTT. Translation: CASSLGQANTEAFF.

J is TRBJ2-5 and V is TRBV5-4; perhaps TRBD2 as D (6 bases). Germline assignment: CDR1 SGHNT and CDR2 YYREEE (reference sequence). V dropped 0 bases and J dropped 13 bases, with 16 bases sitting between them. CDR3 length equals 13 residues. The CDR3 loop is CASSLGAGLRTYF. CDR3 coding DNA: TGTGCCAGCAGCTTGGGCGCGGGGTTGAGGACGTACTTC. Complete variable domain (other parts from reference TRBV5-4 and TRBJ2-5): ETGVTQSPTHLIKTRGQQVTLRCSSQSGHNTVSWYQQALGQGPQFIFQYYREEENGRGNFPPRFSGLQFPNYSSELNVNALELDDSALYLCASSLGAGLRTYFGPGTRLLVL.

The gene calls are TRBV29-1 and TRBJ1-2, with 9 bases fitting TRBD1. The V gene end was trimmed by 6 bases and the J gene end by 7 bases; junction bases not matched to a gene: 3. The CDR3 is 11 amino acids. Germline V gene sequence: CDR1 SQVTM, CDR2 ANQGSEA. The CDR3 region is CSVGTGFGYTF. CDR3 in DNA: TGCAGCGTAGGGACAGGGTTTGGCTACACCTTC.

This chain uses TRBV5-4 with TRBJ1-1; the match to TRBD1 covers 7 bases. Germline V lookup: CDR1 SGHNT, CDR2 YYREEE (reference sequence). This CDR3 is built from 13 residues. V gave up 7 bases and J gave up 2 bases; unmatched junction bases: 5. CDR3 in DNA: TGTGCCAGCTACAGGGGTCCCAACACTGAAGCTTTCTTT. It translates to CASYRGPNTEAFF.

This clone was observed a single time. This rearrangement joins TRBV30 to TRBJ1-4; the match to TRBD1 covers 8 bases. V trimming: 4 bases; J trimming: 5 bases; junction bases outside the gene matches: 3. CDR3 length equals 13 residues. CDR1 and CDR2 (germline): GTSNPN, SVGIG (reference sequence). CDR3 in DNA: TGTGCCTGGAATCAGGGGGCAAATGAAAAACTGTTTTTT. Protein sequence: CAWNQGANEKLFF.

The chain couples TRBV24-1 to TRBJ2-1, with D perhaps TRBD2 (6 bases). Germline CDR1 is KGHDR and CDR2 is SFDVKD. The length of the CDR3 is 13 residues. The V end was cut by 10 bases, the J end by 5 bases, with 14 bases between. CDR3 in DNA: TGTGCCACACTCTCCGGCGGGAACAATGAGCAGTTCTTC. Protein: CATLSGGNNEQFF.

This rearrangement joins TRBV27 to TRBJ1-2; D remains ambiguous. V was clipped by 2 bases and J by 8 bases, with 18 bases between them. From germline, CDR1 is MNHEY and CDR2 SMNVEV (reference sequence). The CDR3 contains 15 residues. The chain's CDR3 is CASSLTTGLGGGYTF. CDR3 nucleotide sequence: TGTGCCAGCAGTTTAACGACGGGGTTAGGCGGCGGCTACACCTTC.

This chain uses TRBV9 with TRBJ2-7; 10 bases match TRBD2. Germline CDR1 and CDR2: SGDLS and YYNGEE. The CDR3 runs 16 residues. J was trimmed by 2 bases and V by 0 bases; bases with no gene match: 5. CDR3 protein: CASSVAPSGRAYEQYF. The DNA of the CDR3 is TGTGCCAGCAGCGTAGCTCCCAGCGGGAGGGCCTACGAGCAGTACTTC.

The rearrangement joins TRBV6-6 to TRBJ2-5; TRBD2 matches at 7 bases. The CDR3 length is 16 residues. Trimming cost V 2 bases and J 4 bases; bases outside gene matches: 10. Germline lookup yields CDR1 MNHNY and CDR2 SVGAGI (reference sequence). The DNA of the CDR3 is TGTGCCAGCAGTTACAAGTCTAGCGGAGGGGCAGAGACCCAGTACTTC. This codes for CASSYKSSGGAETQYF.

The CDR3 spells CASSPGQGGYNEQFF. CDR3 sequence (DNA): TGTGCCAGCAGCCCTGGACAGGGAGGGTACAATGAGCAGTTCTTC. This chain uses TRBV7-6 with TRBJ2-1; tentatively, D is TRBD1 (8 bases). The germline gives CDR1 SGHVS, CDR2 FNYEAQ. V was pared by 5 bases and J by 4 bases, with 15 bases between. This CDR3 comprises 15 residues.

The genes are TRBV28 and TRBJ2-1; 9 bases are shared with TRBD2. CDR3 size: 15 residues. After removal of 3 bases from V and 4 bases from J, the junction contained 4 bases not matched to a gene. Germline CDR1 MDHEN, CDR2 SYDVKM. The DNA of the CDR3 is TGTGCCAGCAGTTTTCGGCTAGCGGGATACAATGAGCAGTTCTTC. Its protein product is CASSFRLAGYNEQFF.

This clone appeared a few times. This rearrangement joins TRBV27 to TRBJ1-2; TRBD1 might be the D (5 bases). This CDR3 has 13 amino acids. Germline CDR1 MNHEY, CDR2 SMNVEV (reference sequence). V was shortened by 5 bases and J by 7 bases, with 14 bases between the two germline ends. CDR3 region: CASSMQGGGGYTF. The CDR3 region has the DNA TGTGCCAGCAGTATGCAGGGCGGCGGTGGCTACACCTTC.

This clone was picked up one time. The chain couples TRBV6-5 to TRBJ1-1; D remains unclear. Germline V lookup: CDR1 MNHEY, CDR2 SVGAGI. Between the trimmed V and J ends, which lost 7 bases and 3 bases, there was a span of 15 bases. This CDR3 has 14 amino acids. In nucleotides, the CDR3 is TGTGCCAGCACCCGCCTTAGGAGGGACACTGAAGCTTTCTTT. This encodes CASTRLRRDTEAFF.

This clone was seen a handful of times. This chain joins TRBV11-3 and TRBJ2-3, with D maybe TRBD1 (5 bases). Germline V gene data show CDR1 as SGHNT and CDR2 as YENEEA. This CDR3 has 15 amino acids. V lost 6 bases to trimming and J lost 0 bases, with 13 bases between them. The CDR3 sequence: CASSSRQTSTDTQYF. For the CDR3, the DNA is TGTGCCAGCAGTTCCCGACAGACTAGCACAGATACGCAGTATTTT. The full variable domain, completed using reference TRBV11-3 and TRBJ2-3, is EAGVVQSPRYKIIEKKQPVAFWCNPISGHNTLYWYLQNLGQGPELLIRYENEEAVDDSQLPKDRFSAERLKGVDSTLKIQPAELGDSAVYLCASSSRQTSTDTQYFGPGTRLTVL.

The chain recombines TRBV4-1 with TRBJ2-7; D is possibly TRBD1 (6 bases). With 4 bases removed from V and 3 bases from J, the gap between germline ends came to 19 bases. The CDR3 covers 16 residues. Germline V lookup: CDR1 MGHRA, CDR2 YSYEKL. This CDR3 reads CASSPTTGTPNYEQYF. CDR3 coding DNA: TGCGCCAGCAGCCCGACTACTGGGACACCCAACTACGAGCAGTACTTC.

The chain links TRBV7-2 to TRBJ2-5; tentative D call: TRBD1 (7 bases). The CDR3 length is 14 residues. The V end was cut by 6 bases, the J end by 2 bases, with 13 bases between. Germline CDR1 SGHTA, CDR2 FQGNSA. This CDR3 reads CASREGTAQETQYF. In nucleotides, the CDR3 is TGTGCCAGCAGGGAGGGGACAGCTCAAGAGACCCAGTACTTC.

This chain links TRBV11-2 with TRBJ2-2; 9 bases align to TRBD2. J gave up 7 bases and V 4 bases, and 7 bases lay outside the gene matches. The CDR3 has 15 amino acids. Germline assignment: CDR1 SGHAT and CDR2 FQNNGV. The chain's CDR3 is CASSSLAGKYGELFF. DNA of the CDR3: TGTGCCAGCAGCTCCCTAGCGGGGAAATACGGGGAGCTGTTTTTT.

The J gene is TRBJ1-4, the V gene TRBV4-1, with D possibly TRBD1 on 6 matching bases. The CDR3 spans 15 residues. CDR1 is MGHRA and CDR2 is YSYEKL in the germline V gene. Trimming took 4 bases from V and 10 from J, leaving 19 bases between them. The CDR3 coding sequence is TGCGCCAGCAGCCCGGCGGGGGAGGGAGGGGGAAAACTGTTTTTT. It specifies CASSPAGEGGGKLFF.

In its sample, this clone was seen once. This sequence joins TRBV18 and TRBJ2-1; possibly TRBD2 for D (5 bases). V was shortened by 3 bases and J by 1 base, with 16 bases between the two germline ends. CDR3 length: 17 amino acids. Germline lookup yields CDR1 KGHSH and CDR2 LQKENI. The CDR3 nucleotides are TGTGCCAGCTCACCTTTGAGGGATATCTCATCCTACAATGAGCAGTTCTTC. Encoded protein: CASSPLRDISSYNEQFF.

This clone occurred a few times. The chain carries TRBV4-3 and TRBJ2-1; 11 bases agree with TRBD2. Germline V CDR1 and CDR2: LGHNA, YSLEER. Germline trimming cut 2 bases from V and 7 bases from J; bases unmatched to any gene: 4. The CDR3 length is 15 residues. The CDR3 DNA follows: TGCGCCAGCAGCCAACCTAGCGGGGGGATGAATGAGCAGTTCTTC. It specifies CASSQPSGGMNEQFF.

This chain links TRBV7-2 with TRBJ1-5; 7 bases are a match to TRBD1. V was clipped by 5 bases and J by 2 bases; unmatched bases: 9. CDR1 is SGHTA and CDR2 is FQGNSA in the germline V gene. CDR3 length equals 16 residues. Written as DNA, the CDR3 is TGTGCCAGCAGCCGCAACAGGGGTGGCGGCAATCAGCCCCAGCATTTT. Its protein product is CASSRNRGGGNQPQHF.

The rearrangement links TRBV29-1 to TRBJ1-2; D not certain. Per germline, CDR1 SQVTM and CDR2 ANQGSEA. V lost 1 base and J lost 2, with 5 bases in between. The CDR3 spans 12 residues. CDR3 sequence (DNA): TGCAGCGTTGAAGGACACAACTATGGCTACACCTTC. It specifies CSVEGHNYGYTF.

V and J are TRBV2 and TRBJ2-7, with a tentative D call TRBD1 (6 bases). The V gene's germline CDR1 is SNHLY and CDR2 FYNNEI. CDR3 size: 13 residues. Trimming removed 3 bases at V and 5 bases at J, with 11 bases between. As DNA, the CDR3 is TGTGCCAGCAGTGAGCCACAGGGAGACGAGCAGTACTTC. Translating gives CASSEPQGDEQYF.

CDR3 sequence: CASSLSAGVQPQHF. The CDR3 DNA reads TGTGCCAGCAGTTTATCGGCAGGGGTTCAGCCCCAGCATTTT. This sequence joins TRBV27 and TRBJ1-5, with D possibly TRBD1 on 6 matching bases. V lost 0 bases and J 6 bases, leaving 9 bases between the germline ends. In germline, CDR1 is MNHEY, CDR2 SMNVEV (reference sequence). CDR3 length equals 14 residues.